Listed below are T cell receptor beta chains from one sample, sequenced in a study of shared clonotypes between healthy human individuals. Sequenced by immunoSEQ multiplex PCR; TCRdb stores in-frame clones only, minus some. The sample has around 940,000 clones, more than 75% seen once; the top ten hold about 1.5%. The sequenced material came from memory CD4+ T cells sorted from blood. Every receptor here comes from a man younger than 30 in good health. The CDR3 runs from the conserved cysteine through the conserved F or W.

TRBV4-1,CASSQDLQGRKYF
TRBV2,CASRGDSIGEQFF
TRBV5-1,CASSRQDATNEKLFF
TRBV7-8,CASSLAGQYNSPLHF
TRBV5-4,CASSRLAGLQETQYF
TRBV15,CATSRDKRKGNEKLFF
TRBV11-3,CASSSDRANTEAFF
TRBV7-2,CASSLGGGDWHQPQHF
TRBV2,CASSRQGRGNTEAFF
TRBV6-1,CASSEAPGGGYGYTF
TRBV6-5,CASRYTGGAGANVLTF
TRBV7-2,CASSLEGQIYNEQFF
TRBV7-9,CASSASSGAYEQYF
TRBV15,CAPSAVGGSAYEQYF
TRBV5-1,CASSLGTAYEKLFF
TRBV19,CASSPEGGGKLFF
TRBV4-1,CASSQWTGGNTGELFF
TRBV7-2,CASSPRWGTDTQYF
TRBV19,CASSIGLSKTVFF
TRBV7-2,CASSLEFSVAEAFF
TRBV10-3,CAISEAGPYSGNTIYF
TRBV5-1,CASTEQGEGYTF